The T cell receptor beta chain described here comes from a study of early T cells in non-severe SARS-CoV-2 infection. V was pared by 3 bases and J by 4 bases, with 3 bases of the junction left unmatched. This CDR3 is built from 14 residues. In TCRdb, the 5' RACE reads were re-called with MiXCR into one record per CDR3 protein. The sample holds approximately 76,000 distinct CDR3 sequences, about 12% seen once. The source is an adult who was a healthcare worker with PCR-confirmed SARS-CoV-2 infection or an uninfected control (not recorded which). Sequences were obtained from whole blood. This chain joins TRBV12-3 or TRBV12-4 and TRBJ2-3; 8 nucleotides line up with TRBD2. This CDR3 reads CASSFAGGSDTQYF. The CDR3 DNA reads TGTGCCAGCAGTTTTGCGGGAGGATCAGATACGCAGTATTTT.